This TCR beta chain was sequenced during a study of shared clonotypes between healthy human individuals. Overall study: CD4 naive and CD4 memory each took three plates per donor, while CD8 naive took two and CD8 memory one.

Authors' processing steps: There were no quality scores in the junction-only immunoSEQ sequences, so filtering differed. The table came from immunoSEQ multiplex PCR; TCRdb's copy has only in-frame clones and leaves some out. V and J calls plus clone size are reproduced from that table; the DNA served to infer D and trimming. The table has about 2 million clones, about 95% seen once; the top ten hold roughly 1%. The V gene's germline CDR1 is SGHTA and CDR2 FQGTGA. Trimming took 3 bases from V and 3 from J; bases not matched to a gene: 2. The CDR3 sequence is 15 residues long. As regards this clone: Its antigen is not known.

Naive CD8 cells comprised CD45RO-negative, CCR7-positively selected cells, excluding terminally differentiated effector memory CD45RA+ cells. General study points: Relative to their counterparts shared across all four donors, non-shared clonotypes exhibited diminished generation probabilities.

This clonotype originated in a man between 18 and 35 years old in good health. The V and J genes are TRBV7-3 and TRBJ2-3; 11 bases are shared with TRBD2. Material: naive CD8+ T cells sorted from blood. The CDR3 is CASSFLAGGTDTQYF. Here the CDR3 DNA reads TGTGCCAGCAGCTTCCTAGCGGGGGGAACAGATACGCAGTATTTT.